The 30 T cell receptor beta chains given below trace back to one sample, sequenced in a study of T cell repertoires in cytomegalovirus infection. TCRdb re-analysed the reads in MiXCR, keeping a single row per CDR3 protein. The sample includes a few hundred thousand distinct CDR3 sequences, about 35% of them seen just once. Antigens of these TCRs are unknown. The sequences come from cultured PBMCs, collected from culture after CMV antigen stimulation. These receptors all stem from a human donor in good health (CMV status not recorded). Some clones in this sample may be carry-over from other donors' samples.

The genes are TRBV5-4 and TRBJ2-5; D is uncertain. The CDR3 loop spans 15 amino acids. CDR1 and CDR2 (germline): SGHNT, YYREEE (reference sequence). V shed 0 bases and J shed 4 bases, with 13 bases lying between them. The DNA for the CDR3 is TGTGCCAGCAGCTTGGCCGGCATTGGGGTAGAGACCCAGTACTTC. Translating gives CASSLAGIGVETQYF.

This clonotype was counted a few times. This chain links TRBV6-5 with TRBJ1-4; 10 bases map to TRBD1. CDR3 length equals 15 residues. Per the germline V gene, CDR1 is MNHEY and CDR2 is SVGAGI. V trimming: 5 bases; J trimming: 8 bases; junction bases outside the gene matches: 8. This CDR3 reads CASSTIGTGDEKLFF. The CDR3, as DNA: TGTGCCAGCAGTACTATTGGGACAGGGGACGAAAAACTGTTTTTT.

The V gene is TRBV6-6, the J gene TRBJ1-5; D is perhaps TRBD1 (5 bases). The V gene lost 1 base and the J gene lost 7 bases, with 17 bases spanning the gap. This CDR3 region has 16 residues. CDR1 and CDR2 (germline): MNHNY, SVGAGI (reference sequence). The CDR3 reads CASSYWDSRGGQPQHF. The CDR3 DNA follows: TGTGCCAGCAGTTACTGGGACTCCCGTGGAGGCCAGCCCCAGCATTTT.

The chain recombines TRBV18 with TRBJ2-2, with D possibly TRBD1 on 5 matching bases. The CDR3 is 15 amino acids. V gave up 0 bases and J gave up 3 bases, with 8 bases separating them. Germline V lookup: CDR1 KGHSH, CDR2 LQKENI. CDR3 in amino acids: CASSPPGPHTGELFF. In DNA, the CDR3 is TGTGCCAGCTCACCACCGGGGCCCCACACCGGGGAGCTGTTTTTT.

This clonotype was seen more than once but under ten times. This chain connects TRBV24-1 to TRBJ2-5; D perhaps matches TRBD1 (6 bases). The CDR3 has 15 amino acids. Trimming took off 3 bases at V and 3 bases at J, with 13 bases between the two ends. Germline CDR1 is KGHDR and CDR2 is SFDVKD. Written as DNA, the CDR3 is TGTGCCACCAGTGATACAGGGCCTGGGAAAGAGACCCAGTACTTC. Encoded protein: CATSDTGPGKETQYF.

The chain's CDR3 is CASSPRGAEAFF. The CDR3 DNA reads TGTGCCAGCAGCCCCCGGGGAGCTGAAGCTTTCTTT. V gene TRBV11-2 combines with J gene TRBJ1-1; D gene ambiguous. This CDR3 spans 12 amino acids. The V gene's germline CDR1 is SGHAT and CDR2 FQNNGV. The V end lost 5 bases, the J end lost 6 bases, and 10 bases lay between the germline ends.

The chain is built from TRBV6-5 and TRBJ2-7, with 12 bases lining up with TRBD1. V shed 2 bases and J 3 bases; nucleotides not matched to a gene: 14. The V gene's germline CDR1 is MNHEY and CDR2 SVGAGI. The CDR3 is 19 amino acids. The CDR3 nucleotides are TGTGCCAGCAGTTACACAGGGACAGGGGGCGAGATTGATAGCTACGAGCAGTACTTC. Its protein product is CASSYTGTGGEIDSYEQYF.

The CDR3 nucleotides are TGTGCCAGCAGCTTAGGGCCAGGGGATAATTCACCCCTCCACTTT. Its translation is CASSLGPGDNSPLHF. J is TRBJ1-6 and V is TRBV7-2; perhaps TRBD1 as D (6 bases). CDR1 and CDR2 (germline): SGHTA, FQGNSA. This CDR3 has 15 amino acids. Trimming shortened V by 1 base and J by 5 bases, and 9 bases separated the two germline ends. The variable domain in full, completed from reference TRBV7-2 and TRBJ1-6, reads GAGVSQSPSNKVTEKGKDVELRCDPISGHTALYWYRQSLGQGLEFLIYFQGNSAPDKSGLPSDRFSAERTGGSVSTLTIQRTQQEDSAVYLCASSLGPGDNSPLHFGNGTRLTVT.

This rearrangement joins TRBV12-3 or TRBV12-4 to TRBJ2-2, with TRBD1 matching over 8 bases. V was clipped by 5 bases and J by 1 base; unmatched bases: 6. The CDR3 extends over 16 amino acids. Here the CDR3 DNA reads TGTGCCAGCAGTCCGCGACAGGGGAAGAACACCGGGGAGCTGTTTTTT. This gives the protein CASSPRQGKNTGELFF.

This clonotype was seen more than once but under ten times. DNA for the CDR3: TGTGCCAGTAGTCTAGTACTAGCTTCCGAGACCCAGTACTTC. This codes for CASSLVLASETQYF. The chain is built from TRBV19 and TRBJ2-5, with D possibly being TRBD2 (6 bases). Trimming cost V 5 bases and J 5 bases, with 15 bases left between them. From germline, CDR1 is LNHDA and CDR2 SQIVND (reference sequence). CDR3 length equals 14 residues.

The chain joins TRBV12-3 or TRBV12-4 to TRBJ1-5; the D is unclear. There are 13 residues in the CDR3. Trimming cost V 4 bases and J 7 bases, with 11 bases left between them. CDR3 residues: CASSSQVGQPQHF. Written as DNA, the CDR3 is TGTGCCAGCAGTTCCCAGGTGGGGCAGCCCCAGCATTTT.

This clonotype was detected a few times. CDR3: CASLWNFYNEQFF. In DNA form, the CDR3 reads TGTGCCAGCCTATGGAATTTCTACAATGAGCAGTTCTTC. The chain combines TRBV7-2 with TRBJ2-1, with D uncertain. Trimming stripped 8 bases from V and 3 bases from J, with 11 bases between. This CDR3 is 13 amino acids long. CDR1 and CDR2 (germline): SGHTA, FQGNSA.

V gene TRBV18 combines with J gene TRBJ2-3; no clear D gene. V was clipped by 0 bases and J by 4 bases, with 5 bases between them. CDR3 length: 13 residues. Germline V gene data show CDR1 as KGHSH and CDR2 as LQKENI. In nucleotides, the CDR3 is TGTGCCAGCTCACCACCCTGGGCAGATACGCAGTATTTT. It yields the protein CASSPPWADTQYF.

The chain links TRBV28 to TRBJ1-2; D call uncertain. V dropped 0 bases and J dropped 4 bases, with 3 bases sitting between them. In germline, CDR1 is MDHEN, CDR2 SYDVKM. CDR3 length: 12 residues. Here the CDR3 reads CASSLWGYGYTF. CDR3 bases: TGTGCCAGCAGTTTATGGGGCTATGGCTACACCTTC.

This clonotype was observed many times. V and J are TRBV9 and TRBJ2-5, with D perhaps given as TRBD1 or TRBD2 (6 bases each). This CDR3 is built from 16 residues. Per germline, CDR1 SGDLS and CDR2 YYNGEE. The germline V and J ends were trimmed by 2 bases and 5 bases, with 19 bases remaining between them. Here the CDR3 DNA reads TGTGCCAGCAGCGTCGGGGGCTCGAGGGGGTCGGAGACCCAGTACTTC. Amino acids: CASSVGGSRGSETQYF. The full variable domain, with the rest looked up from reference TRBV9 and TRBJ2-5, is DSGVTQTPKHLITATGQRVTLRCSPRSGDLSVYWYQQSLDQGLQFLIQYYNGEERAKGNILERFSAQQFPDLHSELNLSSLELGDSALYFCASSVGGSRGSETQYFGPGTRLLVL.

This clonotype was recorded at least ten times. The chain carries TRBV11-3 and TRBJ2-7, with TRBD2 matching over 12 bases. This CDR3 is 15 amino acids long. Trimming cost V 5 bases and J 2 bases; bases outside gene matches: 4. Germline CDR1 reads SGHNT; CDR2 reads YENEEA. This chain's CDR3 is CASSLAGGPTYEQYV. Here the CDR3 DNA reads TGTGCCAGCAGCCTAGCGGGAGGGCCAACCTACGAGCAGTACGTC.

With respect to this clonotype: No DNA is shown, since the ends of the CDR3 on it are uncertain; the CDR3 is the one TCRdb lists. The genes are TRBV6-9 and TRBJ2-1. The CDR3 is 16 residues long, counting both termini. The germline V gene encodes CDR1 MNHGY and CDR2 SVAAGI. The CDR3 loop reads CASSSSTSVSYNEQFF.

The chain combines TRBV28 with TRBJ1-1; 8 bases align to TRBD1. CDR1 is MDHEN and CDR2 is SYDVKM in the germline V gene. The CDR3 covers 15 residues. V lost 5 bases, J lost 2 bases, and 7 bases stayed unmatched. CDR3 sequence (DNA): TGTGCCAGCAGTCCCCGGACAGGGAAAAACACTGAAGCTTTCTTT. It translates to CASSPRTGKNTEAFF.

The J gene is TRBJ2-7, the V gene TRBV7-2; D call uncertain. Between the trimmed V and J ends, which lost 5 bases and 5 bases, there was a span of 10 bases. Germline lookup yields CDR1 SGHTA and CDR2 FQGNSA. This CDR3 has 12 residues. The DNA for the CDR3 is TGTGCCAGCAGCCCCTACACAAACGAGCAGTACTTC. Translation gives CASSPYTNEQYF.

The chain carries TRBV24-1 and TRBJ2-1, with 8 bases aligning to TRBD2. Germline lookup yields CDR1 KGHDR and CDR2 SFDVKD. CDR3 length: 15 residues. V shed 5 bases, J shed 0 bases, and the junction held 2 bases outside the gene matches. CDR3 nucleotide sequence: TGTGCCACCAGTGCGGGAGGGAGCTCCTACAATGAGCAGTTCTTC. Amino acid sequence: CATSAGGSSYNEQFF.

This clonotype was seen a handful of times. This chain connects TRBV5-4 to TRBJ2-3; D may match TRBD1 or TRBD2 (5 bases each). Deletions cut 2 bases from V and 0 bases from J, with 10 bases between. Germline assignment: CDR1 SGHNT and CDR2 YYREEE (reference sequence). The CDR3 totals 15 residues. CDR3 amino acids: CASSLEGTSTDTQYF. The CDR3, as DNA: TGTGCCAGCAGCTTAGAAGGGACCAGCACAGATACGCAGTATTTT.

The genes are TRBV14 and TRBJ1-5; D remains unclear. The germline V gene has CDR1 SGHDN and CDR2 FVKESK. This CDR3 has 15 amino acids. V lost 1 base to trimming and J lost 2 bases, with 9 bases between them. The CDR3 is CASSQAGYGNQPQHF. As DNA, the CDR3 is TGTGCCAGCAGCCAAGCTGGGTATGGCAATCAGCCCCAGCATTTT.

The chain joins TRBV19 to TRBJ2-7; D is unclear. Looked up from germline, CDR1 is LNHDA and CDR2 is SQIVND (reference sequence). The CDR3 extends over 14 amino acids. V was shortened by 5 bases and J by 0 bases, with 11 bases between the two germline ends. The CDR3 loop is CASSQQVSSYEQYF. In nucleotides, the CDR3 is TGTGCCAGTAGTCAGCAGGTCTCCTCCTACGAGCAGTACTTC.

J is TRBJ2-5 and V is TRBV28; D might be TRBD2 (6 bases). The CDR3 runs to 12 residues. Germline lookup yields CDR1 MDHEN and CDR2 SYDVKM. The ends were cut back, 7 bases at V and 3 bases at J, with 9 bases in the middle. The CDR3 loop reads CASTPGEETQYF. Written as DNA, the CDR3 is TGTGCCAGCACTCCGGGGGAAGAGACCCAGTACTTC.

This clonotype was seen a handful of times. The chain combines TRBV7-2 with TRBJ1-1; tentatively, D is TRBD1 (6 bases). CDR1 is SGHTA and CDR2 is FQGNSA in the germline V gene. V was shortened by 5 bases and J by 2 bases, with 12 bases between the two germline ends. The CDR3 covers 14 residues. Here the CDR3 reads CASSRGGGNTEAFF. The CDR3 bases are TGTGCCAGCAGCCGGGGGGGGGGCAACACTGAAGCTTTCTTT.

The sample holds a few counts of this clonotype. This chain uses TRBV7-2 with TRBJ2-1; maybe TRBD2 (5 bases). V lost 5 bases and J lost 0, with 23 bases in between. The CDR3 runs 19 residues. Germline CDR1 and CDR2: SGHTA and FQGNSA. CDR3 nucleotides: TGTGCCAGCAGCCCCGGGAACACCATGCGGGCTAGCTCCTACAATGAGCAGTTCTTC. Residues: CASSPGNTMRASSYNEQFF.

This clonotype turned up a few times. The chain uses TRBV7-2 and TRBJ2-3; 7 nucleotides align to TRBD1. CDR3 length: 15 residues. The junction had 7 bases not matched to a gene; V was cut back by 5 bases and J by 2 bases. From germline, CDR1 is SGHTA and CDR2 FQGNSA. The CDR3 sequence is CASSNRQGYTDTQYF. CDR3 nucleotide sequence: TGTGCCAGCAGCAACCGACAGGGTTACACAGATACGCAGTATTTT.

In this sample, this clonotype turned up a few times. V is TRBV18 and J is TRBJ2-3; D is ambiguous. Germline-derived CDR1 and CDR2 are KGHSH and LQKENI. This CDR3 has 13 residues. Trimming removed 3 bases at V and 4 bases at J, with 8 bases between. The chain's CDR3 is CASSPPDADTQYF. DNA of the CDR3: TGTGCCAGCTCACCTCCGGATGCAGATACGCAGTATTTT.

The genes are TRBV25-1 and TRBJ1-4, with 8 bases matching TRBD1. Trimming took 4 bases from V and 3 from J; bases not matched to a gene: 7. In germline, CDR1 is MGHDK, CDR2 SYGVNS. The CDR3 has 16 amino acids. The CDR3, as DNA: TGTGCCAGCAGTGTCTCCGGACAGGGCGCTAATGAAAAACTGTTTTTT. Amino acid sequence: CASSVSGQGANEKLFF.

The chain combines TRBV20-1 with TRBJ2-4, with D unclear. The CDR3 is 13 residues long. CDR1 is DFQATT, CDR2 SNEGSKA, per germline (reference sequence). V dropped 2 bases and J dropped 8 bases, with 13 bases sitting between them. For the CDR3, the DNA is TGCAGTGCTAGACTTCAGGAAGGGTACATTCAGTACTTC. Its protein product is CSARLQEGYIQYF.